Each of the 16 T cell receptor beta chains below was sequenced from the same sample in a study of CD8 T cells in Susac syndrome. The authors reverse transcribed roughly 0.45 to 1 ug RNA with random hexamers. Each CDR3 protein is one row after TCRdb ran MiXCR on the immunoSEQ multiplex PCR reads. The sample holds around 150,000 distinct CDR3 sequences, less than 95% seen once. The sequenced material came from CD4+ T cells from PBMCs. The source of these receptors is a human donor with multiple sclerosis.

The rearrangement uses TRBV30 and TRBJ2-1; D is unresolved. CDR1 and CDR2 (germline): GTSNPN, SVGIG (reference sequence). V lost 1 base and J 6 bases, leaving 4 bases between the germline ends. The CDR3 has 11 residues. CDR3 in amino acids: CAWSDVNEQFF. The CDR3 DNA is TGTGCCTGGAGTGACGTCAATGAGCAGTTCTTC.

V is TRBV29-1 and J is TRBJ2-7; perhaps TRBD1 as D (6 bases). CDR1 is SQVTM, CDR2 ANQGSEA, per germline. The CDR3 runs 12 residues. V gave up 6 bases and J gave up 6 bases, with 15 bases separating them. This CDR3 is CSVTGIGLEQYF. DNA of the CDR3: TGCAGCGTGACAGGAATAGGTCTCGAGCAGTACTTC.

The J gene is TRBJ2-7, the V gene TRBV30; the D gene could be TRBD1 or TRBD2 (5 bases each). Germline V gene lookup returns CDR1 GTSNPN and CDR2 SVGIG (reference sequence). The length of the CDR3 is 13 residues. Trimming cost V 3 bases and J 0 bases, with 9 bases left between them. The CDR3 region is CAWSGDGSYEQYF. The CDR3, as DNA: TGTGCCTGGAGCGGGGACGGCTCCTACGAGCAGTACTTC.

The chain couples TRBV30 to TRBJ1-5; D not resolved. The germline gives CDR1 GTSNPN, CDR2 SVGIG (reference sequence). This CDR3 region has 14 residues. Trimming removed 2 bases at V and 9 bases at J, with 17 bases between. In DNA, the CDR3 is TGTGCCTGGAGTTCCCAGACGGACGCTGCGCCCCAGCATTTT. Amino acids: CAWSSQTDAAPQHF.

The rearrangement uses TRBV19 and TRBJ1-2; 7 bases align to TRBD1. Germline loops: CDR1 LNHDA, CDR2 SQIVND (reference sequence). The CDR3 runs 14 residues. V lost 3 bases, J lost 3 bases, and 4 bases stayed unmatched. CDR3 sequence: CASSILTGDYGYTF. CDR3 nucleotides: TGTGCCAGTAGTATCCTCACAGGGGACTATGGCTACACCTTC.

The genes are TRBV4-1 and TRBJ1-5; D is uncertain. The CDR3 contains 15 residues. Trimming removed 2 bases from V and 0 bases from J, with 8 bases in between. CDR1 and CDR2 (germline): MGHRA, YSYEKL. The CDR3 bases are TGCGCCAGCAGCCAATCCGAGGTTAGCAATCAGCCCCAGCATTTT. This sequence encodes CASSQSEVSNQPQHF.

CDR3: CASSLPLTGELFF. DNA of the CDR3: TGTGCCAGCAGTCTCCCACTCACCGGGGAGCTGTTTTTT. The chain joins TRBV12-3 or TRBV12-4 to TRBJ2-2; D gene uncertain. The CDR3 extends over 13 amino acids. The V and J ends lost 5 bases and 4 bases respectively, with 8 bases between them.

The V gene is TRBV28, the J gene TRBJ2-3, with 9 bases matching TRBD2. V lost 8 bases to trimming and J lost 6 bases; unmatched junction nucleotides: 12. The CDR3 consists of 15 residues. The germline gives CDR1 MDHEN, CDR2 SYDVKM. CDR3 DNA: TGTGCCAGCGGCGTGCGCGGGAGGGCAAGGGATACGCAGTATTTT. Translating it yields CASGVRGRARDTQYF.

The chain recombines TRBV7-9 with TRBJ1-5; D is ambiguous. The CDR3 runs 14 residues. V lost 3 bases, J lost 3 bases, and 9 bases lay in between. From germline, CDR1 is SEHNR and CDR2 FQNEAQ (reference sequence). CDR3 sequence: CASSFDGYNQPQHF. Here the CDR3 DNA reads TGTGCCAGCAGCTTCGACGGATACAATCAGCCCCAGCATTTT.

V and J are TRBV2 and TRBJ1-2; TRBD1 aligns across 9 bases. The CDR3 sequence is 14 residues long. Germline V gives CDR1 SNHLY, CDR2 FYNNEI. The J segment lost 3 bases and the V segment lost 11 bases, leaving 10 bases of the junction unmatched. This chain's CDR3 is CAGQGLALDYGYTF. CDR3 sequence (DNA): TGTGCCGGACAGGGGCTCGCCCTGGACTATGGCTACACCTTC.

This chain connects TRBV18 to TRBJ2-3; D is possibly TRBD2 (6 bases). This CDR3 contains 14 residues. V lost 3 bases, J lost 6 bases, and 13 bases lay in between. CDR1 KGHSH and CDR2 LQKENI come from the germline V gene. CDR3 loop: CASSPGTAGDTQYF. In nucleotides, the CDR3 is TGTGCCAGCTCACCGGGGACGGCGGGGGATACGCAGTATTTT.

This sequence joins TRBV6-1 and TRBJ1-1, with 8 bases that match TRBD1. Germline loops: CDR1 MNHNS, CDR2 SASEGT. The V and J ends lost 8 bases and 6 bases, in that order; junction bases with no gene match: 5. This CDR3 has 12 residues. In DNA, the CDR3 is TGTGCCAGCGGAGGACAGGGAGCTGAAGCTTTCTTT. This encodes CASGGQGAEAFF.

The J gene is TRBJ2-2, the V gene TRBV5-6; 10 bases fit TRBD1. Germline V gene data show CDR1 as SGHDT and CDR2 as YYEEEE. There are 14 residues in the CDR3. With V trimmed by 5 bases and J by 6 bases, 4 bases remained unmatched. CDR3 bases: TGTGCCAGCAGGGACAGGGGGGGCGCCGGGGAGCTGTTTTTT. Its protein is CASRDRGGAGELFF. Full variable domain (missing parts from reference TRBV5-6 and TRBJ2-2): DAGVTQSPTHLIKTRGQQVTLRCSPKSGHDTVSWYQQALGQGPQFIFQYYEEEERQRGNFPDRFSGHQFPNYSSELNVNALLLGDSALYLCASRDRGGAGELFFGEGSRLTVL.

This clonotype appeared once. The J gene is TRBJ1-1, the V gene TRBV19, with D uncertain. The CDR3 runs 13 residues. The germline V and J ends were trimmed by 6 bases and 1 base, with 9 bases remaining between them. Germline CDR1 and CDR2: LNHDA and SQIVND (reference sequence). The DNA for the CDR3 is TGTGCCAGTAGGTCAAAAACGAACACTGAAGCTTTCTTT. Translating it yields CASRSKTNTEAFF.

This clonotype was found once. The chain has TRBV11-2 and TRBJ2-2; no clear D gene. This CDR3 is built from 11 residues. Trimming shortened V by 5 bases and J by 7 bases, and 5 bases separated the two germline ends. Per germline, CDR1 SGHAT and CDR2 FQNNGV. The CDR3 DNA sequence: TGTGCCAGCAGCACCGTCGGGGAGCTGTTTTTT. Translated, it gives CASSTVGELFF.

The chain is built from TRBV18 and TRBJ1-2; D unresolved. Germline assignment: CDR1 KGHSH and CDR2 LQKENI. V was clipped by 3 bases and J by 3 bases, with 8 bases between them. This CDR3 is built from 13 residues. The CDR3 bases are TGTGCCAGCTCACCGCGTGCTGACTATGGCTACACCTTC. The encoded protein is CASSPRADYGYTF. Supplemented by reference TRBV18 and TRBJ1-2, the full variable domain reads NAGVMQNPRHLVRRRGQEARLRCSPMKGHSHVYWYRQLPEEGLKFMVYLQKENIIDESGMPKERFSAEFPKEGPSILRIQQVVRGDSAAYFCASSPRADYGYTFGSGTRLTVV.